The T cell receptor (beta chain) under discussion was sequenced for a study of T cell responses to AZD1222 COVID-19 vaccine. TCRdb's table, derived via immunoSEQ multiplex PCR, lists solely in-frame clones and lacks some. The repertoire includes over 130,000 clones, roughly 92% of them detected once, and approximately 5.4% sits in the top ten. Per the germline V gene, CDR1 is SEHNR and CDR2 is FQNEAQ (reference sequence). The CDR3 has 15 amino acids. The J segment lost 1 base and the V segment lost 3 bases, leaving 0 bases of the junction unmatched. The sample here was peripheral blood, taken on day 0 of AZD1222 vaccination. The chain combines TRBV7-9 with TRBJ1-1; 12 bases agree with TRBD1. This receptor was identified in an adult in good health. The DNA for the CDR3 is TGTGCCAGCAGCTTGGGACAGGGGGCGAACACTGAAGCTTTCTTT. Translated: CASSLGQGANTEAFF.